This is a list of T cell receptor beta chains from one sample in a study of cytomegalovirus exposure and HLA in healthy donors. Generated by immunoSEQ multiplex PCR, the TCRdb table keeps only in-frame clones and is missing some. The sample consists of around 170,000 clones, around 78% of them appearing once. What was sequenced was PBMCs. The receptors were gathered from a woman in her forties or fifties in good health and CMV-seropositive. CDR3s include the opening cysteine and the closing phenylalanine or tryptophan. D genes are given only for firm matches. Only some rows state a clone size, as once, few, many or a class for expanded clones.

size: NA; D: NA; J: TRBJ1-1; V: TRBV18; DNA: TGTGCCAGCTCACCATCAAATGACAGGGAAGCTTTCTTT; CDR3: CASSPSNDREAFF
size: NA; D: TRBD1; J: TRBJ1-2; V: TRBV5-1; DNA: TGCGCCAGCAGCTTGGAACAGGGGGCCTATGGCTACACCTTC; CDR3: CASSLEQGAYGYTF
size: few; D: NA; J: TRBJ2-5; V: TRBV10-3; DNA: TGTGCCATCAAGGCGGAGGGTACGGAGACCCAGTACTTC; CDR3: CAIKAEGTETQYF
size: NA; D: TRBD2; J: TRBJ2-1; V: TRBV19; DNA: TGTGCCAGTAGTATGACTAGCGGGGCCTACAATGAGCAGTTCTTC; CDR3: CASSMTSGAYNEQFF
size: NA; D: NA; J: TRBJ2-7; V: TRBV11-2; DNA: TGTGCCAGCAGCCTAGGACAGCCCAACGAGCAGTACTTC; CDR3: CASSLGQPNEQYF
size: NA; D: NA; J: TRBJ2-1; V: TRBV29-1; DNA: TGCAGCGTTGAGGGCGGGTTGTCCTACAATGAGCAGTTCTTC; CDR3: CSVEGGLSYNEQFF
size: NA; D: TRBD2; J: TRBJ2-7; V: TRBV28; DNA: TGTGCCAGCAGTCCCCCTTTGCGGTGGGGAGGGTTCTACGAGCAGTACTTC; CDR3: CASSPPLRWGGFYEQYF
size: NA; D: NA; J: TRBJ1-6; V: TRBV21-1; DNA: TGTGCCAGCAGCAAACCGGGACAGGTGATGCGGCGGTCACCCCTCCACTTT; CDR3: CASSKPGQVMRRSPLHF
size: NA; D: TRBD2; J: TRBJ2-3; V: TRBV5-1; DNA: TGCGCCAGCAGCCTTGGGACTAGCGGGAGTCTAGATACGCAGTATTTT; CDR3: CASSLGTSGSLDTQYF
size: NA; D: NA; J: TRBJ2-3; V: TRBV5-1; DNA: TGCGCCAGCAGCTCCGTGCCAGGTAGCACAGATACGCAGTATTTT; CDR3: CASSSVPGSTDTQYF